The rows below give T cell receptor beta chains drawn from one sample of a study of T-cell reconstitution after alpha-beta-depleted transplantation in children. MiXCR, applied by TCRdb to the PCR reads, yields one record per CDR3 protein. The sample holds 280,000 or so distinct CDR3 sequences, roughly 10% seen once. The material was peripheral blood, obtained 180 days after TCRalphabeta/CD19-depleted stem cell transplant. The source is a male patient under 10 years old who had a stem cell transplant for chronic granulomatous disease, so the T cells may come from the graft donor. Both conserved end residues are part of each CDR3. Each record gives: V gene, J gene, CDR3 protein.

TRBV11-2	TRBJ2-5	CASSLGVAETQYF
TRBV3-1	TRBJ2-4	CASSQDSQAKNIQYF
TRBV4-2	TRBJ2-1	CASSVLAGHNEQFF
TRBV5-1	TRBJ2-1	CASSRELTSGYTREQFF
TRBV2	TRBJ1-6	CASSERGNSPLHF
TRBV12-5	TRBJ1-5	CASGRYGGGSQPQHF
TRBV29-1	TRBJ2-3	CSAEVLDTQYF
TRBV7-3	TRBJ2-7	CASSLEVYEQYF
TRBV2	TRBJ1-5	CASSGSSGGQPQHF
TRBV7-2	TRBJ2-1	CASRRHGTGPYNEQFF
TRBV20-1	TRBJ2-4	CSATGGEVAKNIQYF
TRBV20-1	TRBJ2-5	CSAIPHRIQETQYF
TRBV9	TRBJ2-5	CASSVATRSRETQYF
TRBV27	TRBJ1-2	CASSPQGLDYGYTF
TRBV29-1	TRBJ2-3	CSVGAGVLTDTQYF
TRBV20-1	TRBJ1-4	CSAEDGPGEKLFF
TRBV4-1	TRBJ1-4	CASSQGDRGRGNEKLFF
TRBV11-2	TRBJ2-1	CASSLGIAGAEQGQFF
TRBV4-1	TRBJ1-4	CASSQLLIRGTNEKLFF
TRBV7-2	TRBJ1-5	CASSLRGLSNQPQHF
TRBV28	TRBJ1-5	CASSGAPGHQPQHF
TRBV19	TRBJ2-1	CASSIRDRGSLYNEQFF
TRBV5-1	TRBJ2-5	CASSNSLDLPQETQYF
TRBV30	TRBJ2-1	CAWDRSSYNEQFF
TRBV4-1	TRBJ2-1	CASSQDPPGTGYNEQFF
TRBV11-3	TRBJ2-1	CASSPSGPYNEQFF
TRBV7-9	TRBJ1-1	CASSLDAGLVAFF
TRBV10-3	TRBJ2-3	CSISSTDTQYF
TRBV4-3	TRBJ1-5	CASSQGTGEKPQHF
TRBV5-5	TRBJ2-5	CASSRQGGAQETQYF
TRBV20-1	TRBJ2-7	CSARQTGARSYEQYF
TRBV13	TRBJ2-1	CASSTSGILYNEQFF
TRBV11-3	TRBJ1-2	CASSLIQGNGYTF
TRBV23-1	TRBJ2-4	CAKGVVRDIQYF
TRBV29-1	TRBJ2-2	CSVGLSNTGELFF
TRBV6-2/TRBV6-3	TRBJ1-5	CASSRADRGRGNQPQHF
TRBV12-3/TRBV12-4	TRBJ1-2	CASRPGFQRGGYTF
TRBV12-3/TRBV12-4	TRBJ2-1	CASTQLAGGFYNEQFF
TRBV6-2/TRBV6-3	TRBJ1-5	CASSYSTGRNQPQHF
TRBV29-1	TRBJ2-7	CSVEMGSYEQYF
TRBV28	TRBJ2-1	CASREGRTSSYNEQFF
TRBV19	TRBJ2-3	CASSYRPGGGSTDTQYF
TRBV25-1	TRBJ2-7	CASSESSGKGYEQYF
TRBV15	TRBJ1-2	CATSREDGYTF
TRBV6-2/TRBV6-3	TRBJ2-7	CASSISGTYNSYEQYF
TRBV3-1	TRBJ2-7	CASSQAGYEQYF